Described below is a single TCR beta chain sequence and its context. Its antigen is still unknown. This CDR3 spans 13 amino acids. V was clipped by 6 bases and J by 1 base, with 12 bases between them. CDR1 is DFQATT, CDR2 SNEGSKA, per germline (reference sequence). The record originates from a study of T cells in Graves' hyperthyroidism and ophthalmopathy. Broader study findings: A 13 V-J signature model discriminated ophthalmopathy versus stable hyperthyroidism. Progression to ophthalmopathy was predicted a median of 6.5 months early.

TCR beta CDR3 region amplification was performed from RNA transcripts. The HTBI primer set was used in a first-round RT-PCR of the TCR CDR3. TCRdb reprocessed the multiplex PCR reads via MiXCR and lists one record per CDR3 protein. Seen here are roughly 500,000 distinct CDR3 sequences, roughly a quarter observed once, and the top ten hold approximately 10%. The TCR comes from a woman between 25 and 40 years old with Graves' ophthalmopathy. The chain employs TRBV20-1 and TRBJ2-5, with D possibly being TRBD1 (5 bases). The sample taken for sequencing was blood. The CDR3 sequence is CSATTGVQETQYF. The CDR3 nucleotides read TGCAGTGCAACCACAGGTGTCCAAGAGACCCAGTACTTC.